Below are 32 T cell receptor beta chains sequenced from a single sample in a study of regulatory T cells in long-lasting Graves disease. The TCR beta library used iRepertoire HTBI primers with Arm-PCR amplification of CDR3. TCRdb ran MiXCR on the multiplex PCR reads and lists one entry per CDR3 protein. Of more than 300,000 distinct CDR3 sequences detected, 15% to 18% appear once; the ten largest clones hold about 20%. Time point given: newly diagnosed GD, antithyroid drugs for less than 3 months. PBMCs were the source of the RNA used for TCR sequencing. Here the sequenced sample was peripheral blood mononuclear cells (PBMCs), taken at new diagnosis, from a patient treated with antithyroid drugs. These receptors were collected from a female donor with Graves disease.

The gene calls are TRBV2 and TRBJ2-1; TRBD2 matches 11 bases. This CDR3 has 14 residues. Losses at the gene ends were 3 bases for V and 8 bases for J; bases not matched to a gene: 3. Germline-derived CDR1 and CDR2 are SNHLY and FYNNEI. The CDR3 nucleotides are TGTGCCAGCAGTGATCTAGCGGGAGGATATGAGCAGTTCTTC. It codes for CASSDLAGGYEQFF.

This clonotype showed up just a few times. The rearrangement joins TRBV9 to TRBJ1-6, with D perhaps matching TRBD1 (6 bases). CDR3 size: 15 residues. Trimming removed 1 base at V and 10 bases at J, with 15 bases between. Germline loops: CDR1 SGDLS, CDR2 YYNGEE. CDR3 in DNA: TGTGCCAGCAGCGTAAGTCCGGGGGCGGTATCACCCCTCCACTTT. This encodes CASSVSPGAVSPLHF.

This clonotype was seen repeatedly, ten times or more. The rearrangement joins TRBV28 to TRBJ2-5; 9 bases are a match to TRBD2. Germline-derived CDR1 and CDR2 are MDHEN and SYDVKM. The CDR3 runs to 21 residues. Trimming at V came to 1 base and at J to 4 bases, leaving 22 bases not matched to a gene. As DNA, the CDR3 is TGTGCCAGCAGTTTATCCCTTGGACTAGCGATTCTTCCTGAGTGGATAGAGACCCAGTACTTC. Its protein product is CASSLSLGLAILPEWIETQYF. Combining the CDR3 with reference TRBV28 and TRBJ2-5 gives the whole variable domain DVKVTQSSRYLVKRTGEKVFLECVQDMDHENMFWYRQDPGLGLRLIYFSYDVKMKEKGDIPEGYSVSREKKERFSLILESASTNQTSMYLCASSLSLGLAILPEWIETQYFGPGTRLLVL.

This clonotype was observed a few times. It may be a read error: a sequence one base away is much more abundant. The V call is TRBV12-3 or TRBV12-4, the J call TRBJ2-1; 13 nucleotides agree with TRBD2. The CDR3 sequence is 16 residues long. The CDR3 spells CACSSGTSGIKNEQFF. The CDR3 DNA sequence: TGTGCCTGCAGTAGTGGGACTAGCGGGATTAAAAATGAGCAGTTCTTC.

The chain recombines TRBV29-1 with TRBJ1-5; D unclear. Germline CDR1 reads SQVTM; CDR2 reads ANQGSEA. There are 12 residues in the CDR3. Here the CDR3 DNA reads TGCAGAAGAGAAGGATACGGTCAGCCCCAGCATTTT. This sequence encodes CRREGYGQPQHF.

This clonotype was seen a handful of times. This chain connects TRBV3-1 to TRBJ1-6; the D gene is possibly TRBD1 (5 bases). V was cut by 1 base and J by 11 bases, with 12 bases left in between. Germline V gene lookup returns CDR1 LGHDT and CDR2 YNNKEL (reference sequence). The CDR3 is 14 residues long. The CDR3 nucleotides read TGTGCCAGCAGCCAAGTGCAGGGAGGCGCACCCCTCCACTTT. It is translated as CASSQVQGGAPLHF.

The CDR3 region has the DNA TGTGCCAGCAGTTTAGGCGTACGGTGGCAGGAAAATAACACAGATACGCAGTATTTT. This codes for CASSLGVRWQENNTDTQYF. V and J are TRBV12-3 or TRBV12-4 and TRBJ2-3; D gene unclear. V gave up 1 base and J gave up 2 bases, with 22 bases separating them. The CDR3 totals 19 residues.

This clonotype was counted at least ten times. The chain uses TRBV11-2 and TRBJ1-2, with D unclear. With 4 bases removed from V and 2 bases from J, the gap between germline ends came to 14 bases. The CDR3 length is 15 residues. The germline CDR1 and CDR2 sequences are SGHAT and FQNNGV. The CDR3 nucleotides are TGTGCCAGCAGCTCCCGACGGTTACCGAACTATGGCTACACCTTC. It translates to CASSSRRLPNYGYTF. The whole variable domain, filled in from reference TRBV11-2 and TRBJ1-2, reads EAGVAQSPRYKIIEKRQSVAFWCNPISGHATLYWYQQILGQGPKLLIQFQNNGVVDDSQLPKDRFSAERLKGVDSTLKIQPAKLEDSAVYLCASSSRRLPNYGYTFGSGTRLTVV.

This clonotype has a count of ten or more. This rearrangement joins TRBV6-5 to TRBJ2-7; D is unclear. The CDR3 is 15 residues long. Germline V gene data show CDR1 as MNHEY and CDR2 as SVGAGI. Deletions cut 0 bases from V and 5 bases from J, with 14 bases between. The CDR3 here is CASSYSWSPSDEQYF. The CDR3 DNA reads TGTGCCAGCAGTTACTCGTGGAGCCCCTCAGACGAGCAGTACTTC.

Comments on this clonotype: A far larger clone is one base from this, pointing to a likely read error. This chain links TRBV2 with TRBJ2-3, with 9 bases fitting TRBD1. Germline assignment: CDR1 SNHLY and CDR2 FYNNEI. The CDR3 runs 14 residues. The chain's CDR3 is CASSITDRGPEASF. The CDR3 DNA sequence: TGTGCCAGCAGTATTACGGACAGGGGTCCTGAAGCTTCCTTT. Filled out from reference TRBV2 and TRBJ2-3, the complete variable domain reads EPEVTQTPSHQVTQMGQEVILRCVPISNHLYFYWYRQILGQKVEFLVSFYNNEISEKSEIFDDQFSVERPDGSNFTLKIRSTKLEDSAMYFCASSITDRGPEASFGPGTRLTVL.

This clonotype was seen many times. The V call is TRBV10-2, the J call TRBJ1-2; no firm D call. The germline CDR1 and CDR2 sequences are WSHSY and SAAADI. The V end lost 0 bases, the J end lost 6 bases, and 8 bases lay between the germline ends. CDR3 length: 13 residues. CDR3 sequence (DNA): TGCGCCAGCAGTGAGTCGACCGGGGATGGCTACACCTTC. This translates into CASSESTGDGYTF.

The gene calls are TRBV6-1 and TRBJ2-3; no definite D call. In germline, CDR1 is MNHNS, CDR2 SASEGT. This CDR3 is 12 amino acids long. The germline V and J ends were trimmed by 5 bases and 4 bases, with 7 bases remaining between them. The DNA for the CDR3 is TGTGCCAGCAGTCCCGAGTCAGATACGCAGTATTTT. This sequence encodes CASSPESDTQYF.

This clonotype was seen repeatedly, ten times or more. The V and J genes are TRBV12-3 or TRBV12-4 and TRBJ1-2; weak D call: TRBD1 (5 bases). This CDR3 contains 15 residues. V lost 2 bases to trimming and J lost 7 bases, with 17 bases between them. The CDR3 DNA reads as TGTGCCAGCAGTTTAAACTATGGGGGGGTTTCTGGCTACACCTTC. Translating gives CASSLNYGGVSGYTF.

In its sample, this clonotype was seen many times. The chain employs TRBV27 and TRBJ1-2; no reliable D call. Per germline, CDR1 MNHEY and CDR2 SMNVEV (reference sequence). The V and J ends lost 4 bases and 0 bases respectively, with 18 bases between them. This CDR3 region has 17 residues. In DNA, the CDR3 is TGTGCCAGCAGTTCGGACGGGTATCGCTTAGCTAACTATGGCTACACCTTC. As protein: CASSSDGYRLANYGYTF.

This clonotype has ten or more counts. The chain uses TRBV7-8 and TRBJ2-7; 8 bases are a match to TRBD1. Germline V gene data show CDR1 as SGHVS and CDR2 as FQNEAQ. V trimming: 5 bases; J trimming: 5 bases; junction bases outside the gene matches: 26. This CDR3 spans 20 amino acids. CDR3 sequence reads: CASSPPTGGDPNRNFDEQYF. The CDR3 nucleotides are TGTGCCAGCAGCCCGCCAACAGGGGGAGATCCTAACCGTAACTTTGACGAGCAGTACTTC.

Notes on this clonotype: This may be a read error, as it is one base from a much larger clone. This rearrangement joins TRBV9 to TRBJ2-1, with 10 bases aligning to TRBD2. CDR1 is SGDLS, CDR2 YYNGEE, per germline. V lost 0 bases to trimming and J lost 8 bases; unmatched junction nucleotides: 5. The CDR3 has 15 residues. CDR3 sequence: CASSVAAGGPYEQFF. CDR3 in DNA: TGTGCCAGCAGCGTAGCAGCGGGAGGGCCATATGAGCAGTTCTTC.

This clonotype has a count of ten or more. The rearrangement joins TRBV3-1 to TRBJ2-3; no firm D call. The germline CDR1 and CDR2 sequences are LGHDT and YNNKEL (reference sequence). The CDR3 extends over 11 amino acids. The V gene lost 11 bases and the J gene lost 4 bases, with 10 bases spanning the gap. The CDR3 nucleotides read TGTGCCTGCAAGGGTGCAGATACGCAGTATTTT. Protein product: CACKGADTQYF.

The chain is built from TRBV20-1 and TRBJ2-7, with TRBD2 matching 10 bases. Per the germline V gene, CDR1 is DFQATT and CDR2 is SNEGSKA (reference sequence). The CDR3 is 14 amino acids. V dropped 5 bases and J dropped 5; count of bases not matched to a gene: 9. Here the CDR3 reads CSACPAGGPDEQYF. CDR3 nucleotides: TGCAGTGCTTGTCCAGCGGGGGGGCCAGACGAGCAGTACTTC.

At least ten counts were recorded for this clonotype. The J gene is TRBJ1-1, the V gene TRBV30; TRBD1 matches at 8 bases. V lost 2 bases, J lost 3 bases, and 8 bases stayed unmatched. This CDR3 contains 15 residues. The germline V gene encodes CDR1 GTSNPN and CDR2 SVGIG (reference sequence). CDR3 DNA: TGTGCCTGGAGTATCACAGGGGGGTTGTACACTGAAGCTTTCTTT. Its protein is CAWSITGGLYTEAFF. The full variable domain, rest sourced from reference TRBV30 and TRBJ1-1, is SQTIHQWPATLVQPVGSPLSLECTVEGTSNPNLYWYRQAAGRGLQLLFYSVGIGQISSEVPQNLSASRPQDRQFILSSKKLLLSDSGFYLCAWSITGGLYTEAFFGQGTRLTVV.

This clonotype was seen repeatedly, ten times or more. Germline and junction disagree at one end, which may indicate a read error. The CDR3 is CASRGTSGIFRF. DNA for the CDR3: TGTGCCAGCAGAGGGACTAGCGGGATCTTTCGATTC. The chain combines TRBV27 with TRBJ2-1, with 13 bases identical to TRBD2. Looked up from germline, CDR1 is MNHEY and CDR2 is SMNVEV (reference sequence). This CDR3 is built from 12 residues.

This clonotype has only a few counts. The V call is TRBV10-3, the J call TRBJ2-3, with 12 bases aligning to TRBD2. V was clipped by 6 bases and J by 2 bases; unmatched bases: 6. Germline V gene data show CDR1 as ENHRY and CDR2 as SYGVKD. This CDR3 is built from 16 residues. The DNA for the CDR3 is TGTGCCATCAGGGTGGGACTAGCGGGTGACACAGATACGCAGTATTTT. Protein: CAIRVGLAGDTDTQYF.

The chain has TRBV24-1 and TRBJ2-3, with 8 nucleotides matching TRBD2. J lost 2 bases, V lost 2 bases, and 2 bases had no gene match. CDR1 is KGHDR, CDR2 SFDVKD, per germline. The CDR3 contains 15 residues. Here the CDR3 DNA reads TGTGCCACCAGTGATTGGACTAGCAACACAGATACGCAGTATTTT. It encodes CATSDWTSNTDTQYF.

This clonotype was recorded a few times. This chain uses TRBV15 with TRBJ2-7; D remains unclear. The CDR3 spans 13 residues. The germline gives CDR1 LNHNV, CDR2 YYDKDF (reference sequence). Trimming took off 2 bases at V and 6 bases at J, with 11 bases between the two ends. CDR3 sequence reads: CATSRQAFREQYF. The CDR3 nucleotides are TGTGCCACCAGCAGACAAGCATTTCGCGAGCAGTACTTC.

This clonotype was picked up many times. The chain joins TRBV6-1 to TRBJ2-5; tentative D call: TRBD1 (6 bases). Germline CDR1 MNHNS, CDR2 SASEGT. Trimming took 5 bases from V and 5 from J, leaving 18 bases between them. The CDR3 has 15 amino acids. The CDR3 bases are TGTGCCAGCAGTAAACCTACAGGGAGTTGGGAGACCCAGTACTTC. This translates into CASSKPTGSWETQYF.

There are many counts of this clonotype. The chain couples TRBV29-1 to TRBJ1-5; D perhaps matches TRBD1 (5 bases). Germline V lookup: CDR1 SQVTM, CDR2 ANQGSEA. V lost 7 bases, J lost 2 bases, and 12 bases lay in between. This CDR3 spans 13 amino acids. CDR3 region: CSAWAGGNQPQHF. In DNA form, the CDR3 reads TGCAGCGCCTGGGCGGGGGGCAATCAGCCCCAGCATTTT. Full variable domain (missing parts from reference TRBV29-1 and TRBJ1-5): SAVISQKPSRDICQRGTSLTIQCQVDSQVTMMFWYRQQPGQSLTLIATANQGSEATYESGFVIDKFPISRPNLTFSTLTVSNMSPEDSSIYLCSAWAGGNQPQHFGDGTRLSIL.

In its sample, this clonotype was seen many times. The V gene is TRBV5-1, the J gene TRBJ1-2; D remains unclear. The CDR3 sequence is 18 residues long. The germline V gene has CDR1 SGHRS and CDR2 YFSETQ. V lost 0 bases and J 5 bases, leaving 23 bases between the germline ends. CDR3 in DNA: TGCGCCAGCAGCTTGGCCTTCACAGTAAGAAGGAGAGGGTATGGCTACACCTTC. It yields the protein CASSLAFTVRRRGYGYTF.

This clonotype was found many times. The V and J genes are TRBV7-3 and TRBJ1-1; possible D gene TRBD1, 6 bases. The CDR3 contains 11 residues. Trimming shortened V by 4 bases and J by 8 bases, and 8 bases separated the two germline ends. Germline V gene data show CDR1 as SGHTA and CDR2 as FQGTGA. Here the CDR3 DNA reads TGTGCCAGCAGCTCAACAGGGGAAGCTTTCTTT. Its protein product is CASSSTGEAFF. Looking up the rest from reference TRBV7-3 and TRBJ1-1 gives the full variable domain: GAGVSQTPSNKVTEKGKYVELRCDPISGHTALYWYRQSLGQGPEFLIYFQGTGAADDSGLPNDRFFAVRPEGSVSTLKIQRTERGDSAVYLCASSSTGEAFFGQGTRLTVV.

This clonotype was found many times. The chain links TRBV12-3 or TRBV12-4 to TRBJ1-2, with 9 bases aligning to TRBD1. The CDR3 covers 14 residues. The V segment lost 4 bases and the J segment 4 bases; nucleotides outside the gene matches: 4. The CDR3 reads CASSYRDRAYGYTF. The CDR3 nucleotides are TGTGCCAGCAGTTACCGGGACAGGGCCTATGGCTACACCTTC.

The table lists this clonotype with many counts. CDR3 protein: CASSAQWTGELFF. The CDR3 coding sequence is TGTGCCAGCAGTGCCCAGTGGACCGGGGAGCTGTTTTTT. The chain uses TRBV12-3 or TRBV12-4 and TRBJ2-2, with unresolved D. This CDR3 region has 13 residues. Trimming left V 5 bases short and J 5 bases short, with 9 bases between.

This clonotype was picked up many times. The chain carries TRBV9 and TRBJ2-6; D may be TRBD2 (7 bases). CDR3 length equals 18 residues. Germline V CDR1 and CDR2: SGDLS, YYNGEE. Trimming took 4 bases from V and 0 from J, leaving 17 bases between them. The CDR3 sequence: CASSPWGGGISGANVLTF. The CDR3 nucleotides are TGTGCCAGCAGCCCCTGGGGGGGCGGTATCTCTGGGGCCAACGTCCTGACTTTC.

There are a few counts of this clonotype. This chain uses TRBV4-1 with TRBJ1-2; unclear D gene. The germline V gene encodes CDR1 MGHRA and CDR2 YSYEKL. CDR3 length: 13 amino acids. V lost 1 base and J lost 5, with 8 bases in between. The CDR3 DNA reads TGCGCCAGCAGCCAAGTGATAAGATATGGCTACACCTTC. Its protein is CASSQVIRYGYTF.

CDR3 coding DNA: TGCGCCAGCAGCTACCAGGCACCCCATGAGCAGTTCTTC. It codes for CASSYQAPHEQFF. The chain links TRBV5-1 to TRBJ2-1; D remains unclear. CDR3 length: 13 amino acids. CDR1 is SGHRS, CDR2 YFSETQ, per germline. V lost 3 bases, J lost 8 bases, and 12 bases lay in between.